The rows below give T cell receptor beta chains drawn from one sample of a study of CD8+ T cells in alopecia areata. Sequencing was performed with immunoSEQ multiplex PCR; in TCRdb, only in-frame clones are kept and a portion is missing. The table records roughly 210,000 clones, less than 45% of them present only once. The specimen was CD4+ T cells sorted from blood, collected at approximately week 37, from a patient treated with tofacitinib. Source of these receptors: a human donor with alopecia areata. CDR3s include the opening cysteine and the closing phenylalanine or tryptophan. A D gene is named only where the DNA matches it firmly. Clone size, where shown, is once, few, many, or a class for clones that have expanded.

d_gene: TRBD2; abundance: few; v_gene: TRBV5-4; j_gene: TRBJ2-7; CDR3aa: CASSSGTSGLSPILYEQYF; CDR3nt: TGTGCCAGCAGCTCAGGGACTAGCGGCCTTTCGCCAATCCTCTACGAGCAGTACTTC
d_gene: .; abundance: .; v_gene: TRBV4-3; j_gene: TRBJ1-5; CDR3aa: CASSQDWQGNQPQHF; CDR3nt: TGCGCCAGCAGCCAAGATTGGCAGGGTAATCAGCCCCAGCATTTT
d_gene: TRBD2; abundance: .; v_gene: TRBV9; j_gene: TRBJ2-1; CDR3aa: CASSQGTSGIHNEQFF; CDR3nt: TGTGCCAGCAGCCAAGGGACTAGCGGGATCCACAATGAGCAGTTCTTC
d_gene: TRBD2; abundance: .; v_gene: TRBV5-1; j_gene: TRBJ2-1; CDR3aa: CASSLGLAGHNEQFF; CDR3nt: TGCGCCAGCAGCTTGGGACTAGCGGGTCACAATGAGCAGTTCTTC
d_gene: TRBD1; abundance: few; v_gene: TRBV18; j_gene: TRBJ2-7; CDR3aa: CASSRGQGGRAGTEQYF; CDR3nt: TGTGCCAGCTCGAGGGGACAGGGCGGTCGAGCGGGGACCGAGCAGTACTTC
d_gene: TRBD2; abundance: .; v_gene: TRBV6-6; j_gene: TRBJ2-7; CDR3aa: CASSYSRLAGGYEQYF; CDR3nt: TGTGCCAGCAGTTACTCGAGGCTAGCGGGAGGCTACGAGCAGTACTTC
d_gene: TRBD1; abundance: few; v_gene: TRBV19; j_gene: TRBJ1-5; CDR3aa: CASSLPTGSQPQHF; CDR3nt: TGTGCCAGTAGTCTCCCGACAGGGAGTCAGCCCCAGCATTTT
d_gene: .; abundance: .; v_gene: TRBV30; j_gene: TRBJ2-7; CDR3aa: CAWSVLGVGERYF; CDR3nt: TGTGCCTGGAGTGTTTTAGGAGTGGGGGAGCGGTACTTC
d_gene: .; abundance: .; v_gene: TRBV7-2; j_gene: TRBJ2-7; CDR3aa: CASSLRAYEQYF; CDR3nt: TGTGCCAGCAGCTTGCGGGCCTACGAGCAGTACTTC
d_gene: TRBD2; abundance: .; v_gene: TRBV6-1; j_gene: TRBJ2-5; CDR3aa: CASSEWASGGETQYF; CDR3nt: TGTGCCAGCAGTGAATGGGCTAGCGGGGGAGAGACCCAGTACTTC
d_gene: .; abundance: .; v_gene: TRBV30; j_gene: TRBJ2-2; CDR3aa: CAWGDERQRTGELFF; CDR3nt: TGTGCCTGGGGGGACGAGCGCCAACGGACCGGGGAGCTGTTTTTT
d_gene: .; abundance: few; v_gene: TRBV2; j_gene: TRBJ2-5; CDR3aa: CASKELDQETQYF; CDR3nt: TGTGCCAGCAAGGAGCTCGACCAAGAGACCCAGTACTTC
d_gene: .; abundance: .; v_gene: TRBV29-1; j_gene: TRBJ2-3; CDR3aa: CTSDFVYTDTQYF; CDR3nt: TGCACCTCAGACTTCGTGTACACAGATACGCAGTATTTT
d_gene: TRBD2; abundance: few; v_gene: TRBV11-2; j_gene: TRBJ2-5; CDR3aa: CASSQTSGMLQETQYF; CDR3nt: TGTGCCAGCAGCCAGACTAGCGGGATGCTCCAAGAGACCCAGTACTTC
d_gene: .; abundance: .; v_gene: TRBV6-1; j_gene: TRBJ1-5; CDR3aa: CASSQRDALGPQHF; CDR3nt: TGTGCCAGCAGCCAACGGGACGCCTTGGGGCCCCAGCATTTT
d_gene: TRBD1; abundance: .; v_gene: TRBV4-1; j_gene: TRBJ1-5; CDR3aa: CASSLYDRGNQPQHF; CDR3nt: TGCGCCAGCAGCCTCTACGACAGGGGCAATCAGCCCCAGCATTTT
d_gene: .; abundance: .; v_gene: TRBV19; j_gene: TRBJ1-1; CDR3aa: CASRVQGRPEAFF; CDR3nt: TGTGCCAGTAGGGTGCAGGGTCGACCTGAAGCTTTCTTT
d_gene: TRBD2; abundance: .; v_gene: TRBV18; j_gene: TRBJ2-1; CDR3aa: CASSPLVLAGNNEQFF; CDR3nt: TGTGCCAGCTCACCACTTGTACTAGCGGGGAACAATGAGCAGTTCTTC
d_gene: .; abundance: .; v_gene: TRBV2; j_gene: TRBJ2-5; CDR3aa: CASKGSGETQYF; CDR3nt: TGTGCCAGCAAGGGGTCTGGAGAGACCCAGTACTTC
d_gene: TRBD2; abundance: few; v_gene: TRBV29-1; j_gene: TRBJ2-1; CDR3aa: CSVERSGGSVDEQFF; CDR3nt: TGCAGCGTTGAAAGGTCTGGCGGGAGCGTCGATGAGCAGTTCTTC
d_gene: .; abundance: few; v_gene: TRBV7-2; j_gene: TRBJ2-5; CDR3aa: CASSLLTQETQYF; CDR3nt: TGTGCCAGCAGCCTCCTGACCCAAGAGACCCAGTACTTC
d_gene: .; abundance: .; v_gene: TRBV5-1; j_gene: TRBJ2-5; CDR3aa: CASSLALEGHETQYF; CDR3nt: TGCGCCAGCAGCTTGGCCTTAGAGGGACACGAGACCCAGTACTTC
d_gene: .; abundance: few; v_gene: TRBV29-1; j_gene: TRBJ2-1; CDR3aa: CSVTRTGLGEQFF; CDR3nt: TGCAGCGTGACCCGCACGGGCTTAGGTGAGCAGTTCTTC
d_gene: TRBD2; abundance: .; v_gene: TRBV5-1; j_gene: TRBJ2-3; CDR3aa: CASTIAGEDTQYF; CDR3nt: TGCGCCAGCACTATAGCGGGAGAAGATACGCAGTATTTT
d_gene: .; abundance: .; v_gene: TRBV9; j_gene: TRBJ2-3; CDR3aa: CASTSVLDTQYF; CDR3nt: TGTGCCAGCACCTCGGTTTTGGATACGCAGTATTTT
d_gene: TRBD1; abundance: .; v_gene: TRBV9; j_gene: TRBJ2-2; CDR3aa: CASSAPDGTGNTGELFF; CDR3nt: TGTGCCAGCAGCGCCCCCGATGGGACAGGGAACACCGGGGAGCTGTTTTTT
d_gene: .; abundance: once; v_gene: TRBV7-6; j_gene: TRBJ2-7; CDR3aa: CASSLVTYEQYF; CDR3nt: TGTGCCAGCAGCTTAGTAACCTACGAGCAGTACTTC
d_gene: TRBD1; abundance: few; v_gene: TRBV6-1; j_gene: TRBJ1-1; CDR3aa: CASRLTGEYTEAFF; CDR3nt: TGTGCCAGCAGACTGACAGGGGAGTACACTGAAGCTTTCTTT
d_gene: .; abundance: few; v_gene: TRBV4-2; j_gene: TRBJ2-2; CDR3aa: CASSQDRAGELFF; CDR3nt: TGTGCCAGCAGCCAAGACAGAGCTGGGGAGCTGTTTTTT
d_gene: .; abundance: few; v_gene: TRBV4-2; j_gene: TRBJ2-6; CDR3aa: CASSQDRNRGSGANVLTF; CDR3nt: TGTGCCAGCAGCCAAGATAGGAATCGGGGCTCTGGGGCCAACGTCCTGACTTTC